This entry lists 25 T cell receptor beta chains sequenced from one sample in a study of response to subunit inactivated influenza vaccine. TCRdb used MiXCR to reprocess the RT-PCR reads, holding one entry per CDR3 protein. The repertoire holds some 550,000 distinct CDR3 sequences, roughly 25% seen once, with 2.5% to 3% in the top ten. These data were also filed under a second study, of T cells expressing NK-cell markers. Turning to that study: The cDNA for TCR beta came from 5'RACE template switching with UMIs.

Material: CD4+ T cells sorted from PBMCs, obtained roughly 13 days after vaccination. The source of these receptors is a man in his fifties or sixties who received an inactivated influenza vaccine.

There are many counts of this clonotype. The CDR3 DNA sequence: TGTGCCACGTACCCTGGGACAGGAGGACACTACGAGCAGTACTTC. Its translation: CATYPGTGGHYEQYF. The chain couples TRBV10-3 to TRBJ2-7; 8 bases are a match to TRBD1. The CDR3 runs 15 residues. V lost 10 bases, J lost 3 bases, and 14 bases stayed unmatched. The germline CDR1 and CDR2 sequences are ENHRY and SYGVKD.

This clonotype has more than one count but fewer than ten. The CDR3 sequence: CASSYLAGAGEETQYF. The CDR3 coding sequence is TGCGCCAGCAGCTACCTAGCGGGAGCGGGGGAGGAGACCCAGTACTTC. The gene calls are TRBV5-1 and TRBJ2-5; TRBD2 matches at 10 bases. Per germline, CDR1 SGHRS and CDR2 YFSETQ. V lost 3 bases, J lost 5 bases, and 10 bases stayed unmatched. The CDR3 spans 16 residues. Drawing the rest from reference TRBV5-1 and TRBJ2-5, the complete variable domain is KAGVTQTPRYLIKTRGQQVTLSCSPISGHRSVSWYQQTPGQGLQFLFEYFSETQRNKGNFPGRFSGRQFSNSRSEMNVSTLELGDSALYLCASSYLAGAGEETQYFGPGTRLLVL.

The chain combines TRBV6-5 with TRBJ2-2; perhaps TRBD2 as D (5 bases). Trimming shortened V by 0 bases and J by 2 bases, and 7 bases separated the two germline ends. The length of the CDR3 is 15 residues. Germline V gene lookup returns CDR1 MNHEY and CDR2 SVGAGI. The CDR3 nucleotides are TGTGCCAGCAGTTACTCGGCGGGTAACACCGGGGAGCTGTTTTTT. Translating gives CASSYSAGNTGELFF.

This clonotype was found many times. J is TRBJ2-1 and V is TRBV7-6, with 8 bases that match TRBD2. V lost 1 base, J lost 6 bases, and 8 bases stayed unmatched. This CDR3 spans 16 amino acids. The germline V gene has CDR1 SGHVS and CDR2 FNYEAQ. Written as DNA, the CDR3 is TGTGCCAGCAGCTTAGGACTAGCGTCGAGGGGCAATGAGCAGTTCTTC. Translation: CASSLGLASRGNEQFF.

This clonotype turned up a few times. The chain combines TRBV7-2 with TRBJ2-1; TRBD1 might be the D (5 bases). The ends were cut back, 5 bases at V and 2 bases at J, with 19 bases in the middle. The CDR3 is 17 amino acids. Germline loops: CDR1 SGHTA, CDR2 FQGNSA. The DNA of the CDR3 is TGTGCCAGCAGCCTAAGGTTTCAGGGCTTAACCTACAATGAGCAGTTCTTC. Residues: CASSLRFQGLTYNEQFF.

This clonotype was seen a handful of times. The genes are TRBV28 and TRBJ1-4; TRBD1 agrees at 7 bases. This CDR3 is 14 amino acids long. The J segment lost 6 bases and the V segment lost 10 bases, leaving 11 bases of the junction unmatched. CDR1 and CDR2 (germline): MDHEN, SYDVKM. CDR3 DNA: TGTGCCACGGTACAGGGAGGGGGCTATGAAAAACTGTTTTTT. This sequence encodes CATVQGGGYEKLFF.

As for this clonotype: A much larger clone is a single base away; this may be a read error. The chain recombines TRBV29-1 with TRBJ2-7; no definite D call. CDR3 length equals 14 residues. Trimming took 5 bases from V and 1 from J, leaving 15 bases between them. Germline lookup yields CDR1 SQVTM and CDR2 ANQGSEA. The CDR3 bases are TGCAGCGTTTTCGCGAGAGTGGGGTCCTACGAGCAGTACTTC. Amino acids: CSVFARVGSYEQYF.

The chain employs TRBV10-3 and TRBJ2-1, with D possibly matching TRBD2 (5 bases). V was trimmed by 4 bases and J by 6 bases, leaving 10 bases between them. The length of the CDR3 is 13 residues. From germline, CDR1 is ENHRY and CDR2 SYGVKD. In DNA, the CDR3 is TGTGCCATCAGTGGAATGGGGAGCAATGAGCAGTTCTTC. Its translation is CAISGMGSNEQFF.

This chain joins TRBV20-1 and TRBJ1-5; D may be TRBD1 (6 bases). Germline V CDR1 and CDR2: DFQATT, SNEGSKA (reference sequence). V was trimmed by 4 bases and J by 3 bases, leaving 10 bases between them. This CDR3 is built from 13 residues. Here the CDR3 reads CSANRDNNQPQHF. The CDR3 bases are TGCAGTGCTAACCGGGACAACAATCAGCCCCAGCATTTT.

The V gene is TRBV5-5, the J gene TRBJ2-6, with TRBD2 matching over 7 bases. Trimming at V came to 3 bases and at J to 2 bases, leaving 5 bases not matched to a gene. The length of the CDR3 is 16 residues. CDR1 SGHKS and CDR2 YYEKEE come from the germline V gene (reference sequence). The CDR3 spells CASSSHGGTGANVLTF. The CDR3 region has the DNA TGTGCCAGCAGCTCCCACGGGGGGACTGGGGCCAACGTCCTGACTTTC.

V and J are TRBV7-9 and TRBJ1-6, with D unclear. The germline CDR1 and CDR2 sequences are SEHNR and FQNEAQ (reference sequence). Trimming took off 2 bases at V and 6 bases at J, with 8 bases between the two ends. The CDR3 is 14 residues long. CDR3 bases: TGTGCCAGCAGCTTACTCCGGACTAATTCACCCCTCCACTTT. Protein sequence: CASSLLRTNSPLHF.

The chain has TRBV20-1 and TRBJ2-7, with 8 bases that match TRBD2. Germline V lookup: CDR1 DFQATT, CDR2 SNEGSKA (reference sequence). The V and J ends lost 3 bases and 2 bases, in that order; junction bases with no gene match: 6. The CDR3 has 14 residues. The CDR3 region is CSARDLAGPYEQYF. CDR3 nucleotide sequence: TGCAGTGCTAGGGACTTAGCGGGACCCTACGAGCAGTACTTC.

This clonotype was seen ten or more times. Written as DNA, the CDR3 is TGTGCCAGCACCGAAACCAGGAATTCACCCCTCCACTTT. The encoded protein is CASTETRNSPLHF. J is TRBJ1-6 and V is TRBV6-1; D is uncertain. Germline V gives CDR1 MNHNS, CDR2 SASEGT. V lost 7 bases and J 7 bases, leaving 11 bases between the germline ends. The CDR3 runs 13 residues.

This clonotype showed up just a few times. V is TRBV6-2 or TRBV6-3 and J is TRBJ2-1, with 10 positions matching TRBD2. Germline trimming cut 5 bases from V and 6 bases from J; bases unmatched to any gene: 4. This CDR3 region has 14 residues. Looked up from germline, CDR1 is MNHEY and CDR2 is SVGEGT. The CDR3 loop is CASSKPSGSNEQFF. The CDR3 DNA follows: TGTGCCAGCAGTAAACCTAGCGGGAGCAATGAGCAGTTCTTC.

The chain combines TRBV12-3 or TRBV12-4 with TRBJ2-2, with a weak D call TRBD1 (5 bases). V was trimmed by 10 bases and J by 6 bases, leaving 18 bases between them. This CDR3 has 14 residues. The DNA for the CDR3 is TGTGCCACCCTTAGGGGTACCCACGCCGGGGAGCTGTTTTTT. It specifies CATLRGTHAGELFF.

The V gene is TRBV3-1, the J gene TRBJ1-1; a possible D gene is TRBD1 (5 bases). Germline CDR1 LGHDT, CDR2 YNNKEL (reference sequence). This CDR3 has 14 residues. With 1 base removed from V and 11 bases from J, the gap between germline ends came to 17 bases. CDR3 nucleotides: TGTGCCAGCAGCCAAGCCGCGACACAGGCGATCGCTTTCTTT. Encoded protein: CASSQAATQAIAFF.

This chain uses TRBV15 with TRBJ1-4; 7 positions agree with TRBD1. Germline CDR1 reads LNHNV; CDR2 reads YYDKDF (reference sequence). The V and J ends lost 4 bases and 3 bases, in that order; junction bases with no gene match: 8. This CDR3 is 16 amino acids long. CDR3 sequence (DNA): TGTGCCACCAGCAACAGATGGGGACAGCCTAATGAAAAACTGTTTTTT. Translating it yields CATSNRWGQPNEKLFF.

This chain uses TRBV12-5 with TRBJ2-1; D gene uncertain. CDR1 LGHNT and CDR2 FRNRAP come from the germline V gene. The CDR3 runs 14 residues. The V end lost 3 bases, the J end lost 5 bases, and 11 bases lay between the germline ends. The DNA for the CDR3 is TGTGCTAGTGGTTTCGGCCAGAAGAACAATGAGCAGTTCTTC. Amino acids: CASGFGQKNNEQFF.

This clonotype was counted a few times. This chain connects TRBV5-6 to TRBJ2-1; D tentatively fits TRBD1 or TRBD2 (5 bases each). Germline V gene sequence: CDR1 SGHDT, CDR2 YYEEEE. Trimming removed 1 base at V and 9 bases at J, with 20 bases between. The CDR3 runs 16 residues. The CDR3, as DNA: TGTGCCAGCAGCTTGCAGGGTCGAGCGCCGAGGGGTGAGCAGTTCTTC. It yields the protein CASSLQGRAPRGEQFF.

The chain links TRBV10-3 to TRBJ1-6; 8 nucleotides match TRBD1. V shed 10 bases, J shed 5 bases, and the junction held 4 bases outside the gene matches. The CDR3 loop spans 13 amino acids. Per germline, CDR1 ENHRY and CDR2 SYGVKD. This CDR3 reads CASKTGDNSPLHF. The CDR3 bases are TGTGCCAGCAAGACAGGGGATAATTCACCCCTCCACTTT.

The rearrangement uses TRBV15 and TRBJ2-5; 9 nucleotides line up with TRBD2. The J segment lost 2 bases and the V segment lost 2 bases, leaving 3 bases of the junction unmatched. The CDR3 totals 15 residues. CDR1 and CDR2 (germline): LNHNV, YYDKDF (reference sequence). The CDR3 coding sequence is TGTGCCACCAGCAGAAGACTAGCGGAGCAAGAGACCCAGTACTTC. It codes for CATSRRLAEQETQYF.

CDR3: CASSQGYSPLHF. The CDR3 coding sequence is TGTGCCAGCAGTCAAGGTTATTCACCCCTCCACTTT. The chain combines TRBV28 with TRBJ1-6; D not certain. Trimming cost V 5 bases and J 8 bases, with 7 bases left between them. The CDR3 has 12 residues. Germline CDR1 reads MDHEN; CDR2 reads SYDVKM. The complete variable domain, with remaining parts taken from reference TRBV28 and TRBJ1-6, reads DVKVTQSSRYLVKRTGEKVFLECVQDMDHENMFWYRQDPGLGLRLIYFSYDVKMKEKGDIPEGYSVSREKKERFSLILESASTNQTSMYLCASSQGYSPLHFGNGTRLTVT.

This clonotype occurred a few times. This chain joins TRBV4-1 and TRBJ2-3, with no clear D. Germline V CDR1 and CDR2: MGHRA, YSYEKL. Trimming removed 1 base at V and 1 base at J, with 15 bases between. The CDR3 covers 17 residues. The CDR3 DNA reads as TGCGCCAGCAGCCAAGCAGCAATACGGTGGGGCACAGATACGCAGTATTTT. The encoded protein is CASSQAAIRWGTDTQYF.

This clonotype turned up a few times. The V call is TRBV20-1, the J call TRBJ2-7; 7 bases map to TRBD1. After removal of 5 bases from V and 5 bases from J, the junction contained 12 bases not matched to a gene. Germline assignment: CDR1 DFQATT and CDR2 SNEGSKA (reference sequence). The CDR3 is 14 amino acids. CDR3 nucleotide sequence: TGCAGTGCTGACCCGGGACAGCGGATCCACGAGCAGTACTTC. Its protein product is CSADPGQRIHEQYF.

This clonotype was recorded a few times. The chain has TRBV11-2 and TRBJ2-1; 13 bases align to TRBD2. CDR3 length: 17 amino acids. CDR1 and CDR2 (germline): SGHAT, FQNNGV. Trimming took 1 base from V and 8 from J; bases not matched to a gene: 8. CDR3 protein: CASSLGRTSGGKDEQFF. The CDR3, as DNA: TGTGCCAGCAGCTTAGGTAGGACTAGCGGGGGCAAGGATGAGCAGTTCTTC.